This TCR beta chain was observed in a study of shared clonotypes between healthy human individuals. Measured with immunoSEQ multiplex PCR; TCRdb has only the in-frame clones, and not every one. This sample has about 560,000 clones, with just over 75% found just once. The sequencing sample was made of PBMCs. This receptor was taken from a middle-aged woman in good health. Some clones in this sample may be carry-over from other donors' samples.

As DNA, the CDR3 is TGTGCCAGCAGCTTAGGGGGCAGAGGGGACAATGAGCAGTTCTTC. Translation: CASSLGGRGDNEQFF. The chain combines TRBV5-4 with TRBJ2-1, with 7 bases lining up with TRBD1. Germline loops: CDR1 SGHNT, CDR2 YYREEE (reference sequence). This CDR3 has 15 residues. After removal of 2 bases from V and 5 bases from J, the junction contained 7 bases not matched to a gene.